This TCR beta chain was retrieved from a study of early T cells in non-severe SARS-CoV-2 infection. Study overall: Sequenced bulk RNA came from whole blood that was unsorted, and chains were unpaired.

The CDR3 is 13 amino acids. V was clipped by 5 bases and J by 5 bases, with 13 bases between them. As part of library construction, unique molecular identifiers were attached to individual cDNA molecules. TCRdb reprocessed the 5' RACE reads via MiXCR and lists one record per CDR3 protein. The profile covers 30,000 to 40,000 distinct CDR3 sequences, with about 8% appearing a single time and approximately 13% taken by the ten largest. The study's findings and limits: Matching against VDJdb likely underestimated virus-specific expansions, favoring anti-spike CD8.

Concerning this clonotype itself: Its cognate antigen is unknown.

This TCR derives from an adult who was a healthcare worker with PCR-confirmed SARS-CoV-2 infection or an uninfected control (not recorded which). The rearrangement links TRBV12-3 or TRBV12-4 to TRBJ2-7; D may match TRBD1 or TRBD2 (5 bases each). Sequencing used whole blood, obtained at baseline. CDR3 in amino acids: CASSPGAGHEQYF. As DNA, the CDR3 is TGTGCCAGCAGTCCCGGGGCGGGCCACGAGCAGTACTTC.